The sequence of this T cell receptor beta chain was determined in a study of blood T cell repertoires in COVID-19 (dated by TCRdb to 2018 to 2021). Describing the broader study: The collaborator samples originated in the United States, Italy and Spain and spanned the acute and convalescent phases of COVID-19. The material from the prospective study consisted of cDNA or gDNA derived from T cells, B-cell-depleted T cells, or PBMCs. Deeply sampled blood TCRbeta repertoires from subjects exposed to, actively infected with, or recovered from COVID-19 were included in the dataset. The repertoires were released in a freely available public database meant as a resource for research on the immune response to SARS-CoV-2. The samples were drawn from two sources: the first 160 participants of the ongoing ImmuneRACE study, and 950 to 1,500 subjects contributed by 6 global collaborators. A de-identified subject ID, COVID-19 status, age in years and sex were almost always included in the sample metadata. HLA class I and class II types, where available, came from metadata supplied by the sample provider rather than from assay-based typing.

Details on this clone: The antigen it binds to is not known. Base qualities are not at hand, and no much larger clone is one base apart.

From the cysteine through the phenylalanine, the CDR3 covers 14 amino acids. CDR3 DNA only is kept here, 42 bases in frame from base 1. V drops 7 bases and J drops 5 bases, leaving 18 bases in between. Per the germline V gene (reference sequence), LNHDA is the CDR1 and SQIVND is the CDR2. The immunoSEQ Assay, a bias-controlled multiplex PCR, was used to amplify TCRbeta CDR3 regions from genomic DNA. The authors processed their data as follows. Within the assay, amplification of reference gene primers was used to estimate how many nucleated cells each sample contained. To quantify the absolute abundance of each unique TCRbeta CDR3 rearrangement, sequence reads were collapsed and filtered. Productive Simpson clonality was computed per sample as the square root of Simpson's diversity index over productive rearrangements. In TCRdb, the immuneACCESS table is reduced to in-frame sequences with V and J assigned. These tables do not hold every clone; where another copy was compared, an unresolved V gene accounts for under half, and the others remain unexplained. The V and J calls and the clone size are those of that table, but D and trimming were determined from the DNA. The sample contains around 50,000 clones, 86% of them found a single time. Approximately 15% of the sample is taken by the ten largest.

Each collaborating institution followed its own protocols to collect whole blood in K2EDTA tubes. For TCRbeta analysis, collaborators shipped samples in one of three forms: frozen whole blood, isolated PBMCs, or DNA extracted from either of those sample types. On the study overall, not on this receptor specifically: The quantity of clinical and demographic metadata differed by source and by participant and was supplied without curation.

The chain was built from TRBV19 and TRBJ2-7; TRBD2 is a possible D gene, resting on 6 matching bases. The specimen was peripheral blood. This TCR came from a human donor in a cohort sampled during active COVID-19. Here the CDR3 is given as CASKETGTRDEQYF. The nucleotide sequence reads as follows: TGTGCCAGTAAAGAGACGGGGACTCGGGACGAGCAGTACTTC.